Following are 27 T cell receptor beta chains from one sample sequenced in a study of cytomegalovirus exposure and HLA in healthy donors. PCR used 60 Vbeta primers and 13 Jbeta primers. Libraries were prepared by immunoSEQ multiplex PCR; TCRdb keeps only in-frame clonotypes and omits some of them. The table records approximately 79,000 clones, under 80% of them present only once. Sequences were obtained from PBMCs. Source of these receptors: a male donor in good health and CMV-seropositive.

V usage is TRBV28 and J usage is TRBJ2-5, with 12 bases matching TRBD2. The CDR3 totals 17 residues. V was pared by 6 bases and J by 2 bases, with 10 bases of the junction left unmatched. Germline V lookup: CDR1 MDHEN, CDR2 SYDVKM. CDR3 region: CASSKRLGLAGQETQYF. In DNA form, the CDR3 reads TGTGCCAGCAGCAAGCGACTTGGACTAGCGGGACAAGAGACCCAGTACTTC.

The chain links TRBV30 to TRBJ1-1, with D maybe TRBD1 (5 bases). V was trimmed by 0 bases and J by 5 bases, leaving 13 bases between them. CDR1 is GTSNPN, CDR2 SVGIG, per germline (reference sequence). The CDR3 has 14 residues. CDR3 DNA sequence: TGTGCCTGGAGTGTACTTCCGGGGGAGACTGAAGCTTTCTTT. It is translated as CAWSVLPGETEAFF.

This chain uses TRBV27 with TRBJ1-1; D perhaps matches TRBD1 (5 bases). Germline CDR1 and CDR2: MNHEY and SMNVEV (reference sequence). Trimming took off 6 bases at V and 1 base at J, with 12 bases between the two ends. This CDR3 has 14 residues. In nucleotides, the CDR3 is TGTGCCAGCAGGCGCAGGGCCCCGAACACTGAAGCTTTCTTT. As protein: CASRRRAPNTEAFF.

A single count supports this clone. The chain uses TRBV7-2 and TRBJ1-5; D is possibly TRBD1 (6 bases). The CDR3 spans 14 residues. Germline V gene data show CDR1 as SGHTA and CDR2 as FQGNSA. The V end lost 8 bases, the J end lost 0 bases, and 11 bases lay between the germline ends. CDR3 protein: CASSQGYSNQPQHF. The CDR3 DNA reads as TGTGCCAGCTCGCAGGGGTATAGCAATCAGCCCCAGCATTTT.

On this clone itself: Other DNA sequences in the same sample also yield this CDR3. This chain links TRBV28 with TRBJ2-7; maybe TRBD2 (6 bases). CDR3 length: 14 residues. Trimming removed 3 bases at V and 0 bases at J, with 9 bases between. CDR1 is MDHEN, CDR2 SYDVKM, per germline. Written as DNA, the CDR3 is TGTGCCAGCAGTTTCCGGGGACTCTCCTACGAGCAGTACTTC. Translating it yields CASSFRGLSYEQYF.

This rearrangement joins TRBV11-2 to TRBJ2-5, with D perhaps TRBD1 (5 bases). The J call may be wrong; the DNA end is better matched by TRBJ2-7. The CDR3 consists of 16 residues. Germline CDR1 is SGHAT and CDR2 is FQNNGV. The CDR3 sequence is CASSSIHRLRTYEQYF. The DNA of the CDR3 is TGTGCCAGCAGCTCAATACACAGGTTAAGAACCTACGAGCAGTACTTC.

V and J are TRBV23-1 and TRBJ1-4, with D unclear. TRBV23-1 is an ORF, and what it does is uncertain. This CDR3 is built from 14 residues. Trimming left V 8 bases short and J 5 bases short, with 15 bases between. CDR3 region: CASGRAGENEKLFF. In DNA form, the CDR3 reads TGCGCCAGCGGGCGGGCAGGTGAGAATGAAAAACTGTTTTTT.

The chain recombines TRBV7-8 with TRBJ1-2; possible D gene TRBD1, 6 bases. Germline V gene data show CDR1 as SGHVS and CDR2 as FQNEAQ. Deletions cut 5 bases from V and 1 base from J, with 14 bases between. This CDR3 contains 15 residues. The CDR3 sequence: CASSTGQNLNYGYTF. CDR3 sequence (DNA): TGTGCCAGCAGCACCGGACAGAATCTTAACTATGGCTACACCTTC. The full variable domain, its missing parts supplied by reference TRBV7-8 and TRBJ1-2, is GAGVSQSPRYKVAKRGQDVALRCDPISGHVSLFWYQQALGQGPEFLTYFQNEAQLDKSGLPSDRFFAERPEGSVSTLKIQRTQQEDSAVYLCASSTGQNLNYGYTFGSGTRLTVV.

V and J are TRBV10-3 and TRBJ2-7, with D maybe TRBD2 (6 bases). Germline V gives CDR1 ENHRY, CDR2 SYGVKD. The ends were cut back, 5 bases at V and 0 bases at J, with 11 bases in the middle. This CDR3 region has 14 residues. CDR3 in DNA: TGTGCCATCAGTCCGGGACTGAGCTCCTACGAGCAGTACTTC. Encoded protein: CAISPGLSSYEQYF.

J is TRBJ1-2 and V is TRBV27, with D maybe TRBD1 (5 bases). The germline V gene has CDR1 MNHEY and CDR2 SMNVEV (reference sequence). V gave up 4 bases and J gave up 1 base, with 7 bases separating them. This CDR3 is 13 amino acids long. The CDR3 DNA reads as TGTGCCAGCAGTTCGGGACTTAACTATGGCTACACCTTC. This codes for CASSSGLNYGYTF.

The chain joins TRBV5-4 to TRBJ2-7, with 10 positions matching TRBD2. After removal of 2 bases from V and 6 bases from J, the junction contained 2 bases not matched to a gene. Germline loops: CDR1 SGHNT, CDR2 YYREEE (reference sequence). The CDR3 length is 13 residues. For the CDR3, the DNA is TGTGCCAGCAGCTTCCAGCGGGAGGGCGAGCAGTACTTC. The encoded protein is CASSFQREGEQYF.

The V and J genes are TRBV27 and TRBJ1-5; D possibly corresponds to TRBD1 (6 bases). Germline values: CDR1 MNHEY, CDR2 SMNVEV (reference sequence). CDR3 size: 14 residues. The V end lost 6 bases, the J end lost 6 bases, and 15 bases lay between the germline ends. As DNA, the CDR3 is TGTGCCAGCAGCGACGCGGGGGCGGGTCAGCCCCAGCATTTT. It is translated as CASSDAGAGQPQHF.

The chain couples TRBV28 to TRBJ1-1, with 7 bases that match TRBD1. This CDR3 spans 12 amino acids. From germline, CDR1 is MDHEN and CDR2 SYDVKM. V gave up 3 bases and J gave up 8 bases; unmatched junction bases: 3. CDR3 nucleotide sequence: TGTGCCAGCAGTTTGGAGGACAGGGAAGCTTTCTTT. It translates to CASSLEDREAFF. Full variable domain (rest looked up from reference TRBV28 and TRBJ1-1): DVKVTQSSRYLVKRTGEKVFLECVQDMDHENMFWYRQDPGLGLRLIYFSYDVKMKEKGDIPEGYSVSREKKERFSLILESASTNQTSMYLCASSLEDREAFFGQGTRLTVV.

Comment on this clone: One junction end disagrees with the germline gene, perhaps due to a read error. The chain joins TRBV7-9 to TRBJ2-7, with 10 bases that match TRBD1. Germline values: CDR1 SEHNR, CDR2 FQNEAQ (reference sequence). CDR3 length equals 19 residues. The CDR3 spells CSSSLGDGTGVPHSYEQYF. The CDR3 bases are TGTTCCAGCAGCTTAGGTGACGGGACAGGGGTTCCTCACTCCTACGAGCAGTACTTC.

The chain joins TRBV7-3 to TRBJ2-3; D is possibly TRBD2 (5 bases). In germline, CDR1 is SGHTA, CDR2 FQGTGA. V was shortened by 5 bases and J by 6 bases, with 12 bases between the two germline ends. This CDR3 region has 13 residues. The CDR3 spells CASSPKRGDTQYF. The CDR3 region has the DNA TGTGCCAGCAGCCCTAAACGCGGGGATACGCAGTATTTT.

V gene TRBV11-2 combines with J gene TRBJ2-2; 16 nucleotides line up with TRBD2. Germline V lookup: CDR1 SGHAT, CDR2 FQNNGV. This CDR3 has 18 residues. After removal of 7 bases from V and 2 bases from J, the junction contained 7 bases not matched to a gene. The CDR3 reads CASNRGLAGGYNTGELFF. CDR3 DNA sequence: TGTGCCAGCAACCGGGGACTAGCGGGGGGGTATAACACCGGGGAGCTGTTTTTT.

The chain links TRBV15 to TRBJ2-7; D is uncertain. This CDR3 spans 16 amino acids. V lost 0 bases, J lost 7 bases, and 19 bases lay in between. CDR1 and CDR2 (germline): LNHNV, YYDKDF (reference sequence). The CDR3 protein is CATSRDRFRGRREQYF. The DNA for the CDR3 is TGTGCCACCAGCAGAGATCGATTTCGCGGTCGCCGGGAGCAGTACTTC.

The J gene is TRBJ2-3, the V gene TRBV6-5; tentative D call: TRBD1 (6 bases). The germline V and J ends were trimmed by 6 bases and 11 bases, with 18 bases remaining between them. CDR1 and CDR2 from the germline V gene are MNHEY and SVGAGI. The CDR3 consists of 13 residues. The CDR3 reads CASSRSNREWQYF. CDR3 bases: TGTGCCAGCAGCCGATCCAACAGGGAGTGGCAGTATTTT.

This sequence joins TRBV7-2 and TRBJ2-3, with D unresolved. V was pared by 6 bases and J by 4 bases, with 11 bases between. This CDR3 is built from 13 residues. Germline assignment: CDR1 SGHTA and CDR2 FQGNSA. The CDR3 DNA reads TGTGCCAGCAGTCGTAGTGTTTCAGATACGCAGTATTTT. Amino acid sequence: CASSRSVSDTQYF.

This chain links TRBV4-1 with TRBJ2-5; 7 bases line up with TRBD2. Germline V gene sequence: CDR1 MGHRA, CDR2 YSYEKL. The CDR3 loop spans 14 amino acids. After removal of 2 bases from V and 2 bases from J, the junction contained 2 bases not matched to a gene. CDR3 amino acids: CASSQLGGQETQYF. In DNA form, the CDR3 reads TGCGCCAGCAGCCAACTGGGGGGGCAAGAGACCCAGTACTTC.

The chain has TRBV18 and TRBJ1-1, with 11 bases matching TRBD1. Germline CDR1 reads KGHSH; CDR2 reads LQKENI. The CDR3 runs to 14 residues. V gave up 4 bases and J gave up 5 bases; unmatched junction bases: 3. This CDR3 reads CASSLRDRGTEAFF. The CDR3 DNA follows: TGTGCCAGCTCACTACGGGACAGGGGGACTGAAGCTTTCTTT.

The V and J genes are TRBV4-2 and TRBJ2-5; 7 bases fit TRBD2. Trimming cost V 4 bases and J 5 bases; bases outside gene matches: 7. Per germline, CDR1 LGHNA and CDR2 YNFKEQ. The CDR3 is made up of 14 amino acids. DNA of the CDR3: TGTGCCAGCAGCCGAGCGGGGCTTCAGGAGACCCAGTACTTC. Residues: CASSRAGLQETQYF.

The chain uses TRBV28 and TRBJ1-5, with 8 bases matching TRBD1. There are 17 residues in the CDR3. J was trimmed by 2 bases and V by 5 bases; bases with no gene match: 11. Germline values: CDR1 MDHEN, CDR2 SYDVKM. CDR3 coding DNA: TGTGCCAGCAGTCTTCCCCCGACAGGGGAGCGCAATCAGCCCCAGCATTTT. Translation gives CASSLPPTGERNQPQHF.

The chain couples TRBV5-1 to TRBJ2-7; 7 positions match TRBD1. Trimming removed 5 bases from V and 6 bases from J; junction bases left unmatched: 2. This CDR3 region has 11 residues. The germline gives CDR1 SGHRS, CDR2 YFSETQ. The CDR3 sequence is CASRNRGEQYF. CDR3 bases: TGCGCCAGCAGAAACAGGGGCGAGCAGTACTTC.

The chain couples TRBV28 to TRBJ2-2; 14 bases match TRBD2. After removal of 4 bases from V and 5 bases from J, the junction contained 9 bases not matched to a gene. CDR3 size: 18 residues. Germline V gene lookup returns CDR1 MDHEN and CDR2 SYDVKM. CDR3 in DNA: TGTGCCAGCAGTTCCGCGGGACTAGCGGGAGAAGGGACCGGGGAGCTGTTTTTT. Translating it yields CASSSAGLAGEGTGELFF.

V gene TRBV5-4 combines with J gene TRBJ1-2; 7 positions agree with TRBD1. This CDR3 is 17 amino acids long. J gave up 2 bases and V 3 bases, and 13 bases lay outside the gene matches. CDR1 SGHNT and CDR2 YYREEE come from the germline V gene (reference sequence). CDR3 in amino acids: CASSSVTGAIINYGYTF. CDR3 DNA sequence: TGTGCCAGCAGCTCTGTTACAGGGGCAATCATAAACTATGGCTACACCTTC.

The rearrangement links TRBV6-6 to TRBJ2-3; D is uncertain. In germline, CDR1 is MNHNY, CDR2 SVGAGI (reference sequence). The V and J ends lost 2 bases and 5 bases respectively, with 8 bases between them. The CDR3 runs to 13 residues. The CDR3 is CASSYPGVDTQYF. The CDR3 nucleotides read TGTGCCAGCAGTTACCCGGGTGTAGATACGCAGTATTTT.